These 7 T cell receptor beta chains were all obtained from the same sample, sequenced in a study of T cell clonotyping in hematopoietic cell transplantation. Profiling relied on immunoSEQ multiplex PCR, and the TCRdb table lists in-frame clones only, not all of them. The sample lists about 69,000 clones; around 94% were seen once. Sequenced material: peripheral blood mononuclear cells. These receptors were taken from a man aged 45 to 65 in good health. Some clones in this sample may be carry-over from other donors' samples.

The J gene is TRBJ2-1, the V gene TRBV5-1, with D hard to call. V lost 4 bases and J lost 0, with 14 bases in between. CDR1 and CDR2 (germline): SGHRS, YFSETQ. The CDR3 is 16 amino acids. The chain's CDR3 is CASSPLVGSSYNEQFF. The CDR3 nucleotides read TGCGCCAGCAGCCCTTTGGTGGGAAGCTCCTACAATGAGCAGTTCTTC.

The rearrangement joins TRBV7-2 to TRBJ1-1; D is perhaps TRBD1 (5 bases). The CDR3 is 13 amino acids. Germline CDR1 SGHTA, CDR2 FQGNSA. Between the trimmed V and J ends, which lost 5 bases and 0 bases, there was a span of 7 bases. In DNA, the CDR3 is TGTGCCAGCAGCCGACAGATGAACACTGAAGCTTTCTTT. It yields the protein CASSRQMNTEAFF.

This chain uses TRBV28 with TRBJ2-7; D remains unclear. V lost 3 bases and J lost 0, with 15 bases in between. Germline V gives CDR1 MDHEN, CDR2 SYDVKM. This CDR3 contains 16 residues. This CDR3 is CASSFVNRRSSYEQYF. CDR3 coding DNA: TGTGCCAGCAGTTTCGTAAACAGAAGAAGCTCCTACGAGCAGTACTTC.

This chain joins TRBV15 and TRBJ1-5, with D possibly TRBD1 on 5 matching bases. The CDR3 consists of 14 residues. Germline V lookup: CDR1 LNHNV, CDR2 YYDKDF (reference sequence). Between the trimmed V and J ends, which lost 5 bases and 0 bases, there was a span of 8 bases. CDR3 nucleotides: TGTGCCACCAGCGTGACAGTTAGCAATCAGCCCCAGCATTTT. This codes for CATSVTVSNQPQHF.

The V gene is TRBV4-2, the J gene TRBJ2-2; 11 nucleotides align to TRBD2. The V and J ends lost 3 bases and 5 bases, in that order; junction bases with no gene match: 5. Looked up from germline, CDR1 is LGHNA and CDR2 is YNFKEQ. The CDR3 totals 16 residues. The CDR3, as DNA: TGTGCCAGCAGCCAGCTGACTAGCGGGGAGACCGGGGAGCTGTTTTTT. Protein product: CASSQLTSGETGELFF.

The V call is TRBV10-3, the J call TRBJ2-7; 9 bases agree with TRBD1. V was pared by 8 bases and J by 3 bases, with 8 bases of the junction left unmatched. The length of the CDR3 is 14 residues. Looked up from germline, CDR1 is ENHRY and CDR2 is SYGVKD. This CDR3 is CAISPGQGNYEQYF. DNA for the CDR3: TGTGCCATCTCGCCGGGACAGGGTAACTACGAGCAGTACTTC.

This clone has a single count. J is TRBJ2-5 and V is TRBV10-1; D might be TRBD2 (5 bases). V was shortened by 2 bases and J by 5 bases, with 21 bases between the two germline ends. Germline V CDR1 and CDR2: WNHNN, SYGVQD (reference sequence). The CDR3 has 17 amino acids. CDR3: CASSEECSGGLRETQYF. In nucleotides, the CDR3 is TGCGCCAGCAGTGAGGAATGTTCAGGAGGCCTCCGGGAGACCCAGTACTTC.